This T cell receptor (beta chain) was identified during a study of shared T cell receptors in the human thymus. Per germline, CDR1 PRHDT and CDR2 FYEKMQ (reference sequence). Trimming removed 4 bases from V and 4 bases from J; junction bases left unmatched: 4. CDR3 length equals 15 residues. Using immunoSEQ multiplex PCR, the repertoire was profiled, and TCRdb retains in-frame clones only, with some absent. The table shows under 450,000 clones, with roughly 94% occurring only once. The sample taken for sequencing was thymocytes. The sequence was collected from a human donor. The rearrangement joins TRBV13 to TRBJ2-1; TRBD1 matches at 10 bases. CDR3 residues: CASSSRDRGYNEQFF. The CDR3 nucleotides are TGTGCCAGCAGCTCCCGGGACAGGGGATACAATGAGCAGTTCTTC. Using reference TRBV13 and TRBJ2-1 for the parts outside the CDR3, the full variable domain is AAGVIQSPRHLIKEKRETATLKCYPIPRHDTVYWYQQGPGQDPQFLISFYEKMQSDKGSIPDRFSAQQFSDYHSELNMSSLELGDSALYFCASSSRDRGYNEQFFGPGTRLTVL.